This T cell receptor beta chain was recovered during a study of cytotoxic CD8 clonotypes in ibrutinib-treated CLL. Clones were read by immunoSEQ multiplex PCR, and TCRdb kept only the in-frame ones, dropping some. The sample records about 330,000 clones, 67% being singletons. This clone showed up just a few times. TCR beta libraries used approximately 1.9 micrograms of genomic DNA from cryopreserved PBMCs. This CDR3 has 13 amino acids. V was clipped by 3 bases and J by 0 bases, with 6 bases between them. Germline CDR1 is MGHRA and CDR2 is YSYEKL. Sequenced material: PBMCs, taken after 36 months of ibrutinib treatment. The TCR comes from a human donor with chronic lymphocytic leukemia. This chain links TRBV4-1 with TRBJ2-7; D is undetermined. The CDR3: CASSHVHSYEQYF. The CDR3 DNA sequence: TGCGCCAGCAGCCACGTCCACTCCTACGAGCAGTACTTC.